A selection of T cell receptor beta chains follows, all from one sample in a study of a mutant IDH1 vaccine in newly diagnosed glioma. The data were produced by immunoSEQ multiplex PCR, yet TCRdb's version contains in-frame clones alone and is incomplete. The sample records tens of thousands of clones, almost 65% being singletons. No antigens are known for them. The input for sequencing was peripheral blood mononuclear cells (PBMCs), taken from a glioma patient whose treatment included an IDH1 peptide vaccine. All receptors derive from a man aged 35 to 55 with glioma. Some clones in this sample may be carry-over from other donors' samples. Each CDR3 is given with its conserved first and last residue. Each record gives: J gene, clone size, D gene, V gene, CDR3 protein, CDR3 DNA. A D gene is named only where the DNA matches it firmly. Some rows mark clone size as missing; the rest say once, few, many or name a class of expanded clone.

>TRBJ1-4|NA|NA|TRBV7-9
CASSLRTTNEKLFF
TGTGCCAGCAGCTTACGTACAACTAATGAAAAACTGTTTTTT
>TRBJ1-1|few|NA|TRBV5-1
CASSTDGYTEAFF
TGCGCCAGCAGCACCGACGGATACACTGAAGCTTTCTTT
>TRBJ1-5|NA|NA|TRBV4-1
CASSPIGGEGNQPQHF
TGCGCCAGCAGCCCGATTGGTGGGGAGGGCAATCAGCCCCAGCATTTT
>TRBJ1-2|NA|NA|TRBV4-1
CASSPGQNLGYGYTF
TGCGCCAGCAGCCCGGGACAAAACTTGGGCTATGGCTACACCTTC
>TRBJ2-2|few|TRBD1|TRBV29-1
CSVEDPRGLPGELFF
TGCAGCGTTGAAGATCCCAGGGGGCTTCCCGGGGAGCTGTTTTTT
>TRBJ1-1|NA|NA|TRBV29-1
CSVGLLLNTEAFF
TGCAGCGTCGGACTTCTCTTAAACACTGAAGCTTTCTTT
>TRBJ2-3|NA|NA|TRBV9
CASSVNPQVTDTQYF
TGTGCCAGCAGCGTAAACCCCCAAGTGACAGATACGCAGTATTTT
>TRBJ2-5|NA|TRBD2|TRBV19
CASSMGGGAETQYF
TGTGCCAGTAGTATGGGCGGGGGGGCAGAGACCCAGTACTTC
>TRBJ2-2|NA|TRBD1|TRBV29-1
CSGQGADTGELFF
TGCAGCGGACAGGGGGCGGACACCGGGGAGCTGTTTTTT
>TRBJ1-5|NA|TRBD1|TRBV6-4
CASSLDRDQPQHF
TGTGCCAGCAGTTTGGACAGGGATCAGCCCCAGCATTTT
>TRBJ2-3|NA|NA|TRBV2
CASSVSGGTDTQYF
TGTGCCAGCAGTGTTAGCGGAGGAACAGATACGCAGTATTTT
>TRBJ1-1|NA|NA|TRBV13
CASSVLMTNTEAFF
TGTGCCAGCAGCGTACTCATGACCAACACTGAAGCTTTCTTT
>TRBJ1-4|NA|TRBD1|TRBV7-8
CASSLGQGLEKLFF
TGTGCCAGCAGCTTGGGACAGGGACTTGAAAAACTGTTTTTT
>TRBJ1-2|NA|NA|TRBV7-2
CASRGVWGGYTF
TGTGCCAGCCGGGGGGTTTGGGGTGGCTACACCTTC
>TRBJ1-5|NA|NA|TRBV6-6
CASSDSGRGQPQHF
TGTGCCAGCAGCGACAGTGGTCGGGGTCAGCCCCAGCATTTT
>TRBJ2-3|NA|NA|TRBV19
CASSSAPIQGYSTDTQYF
TGTGCCAGTAGCTCGGCCCCCATCCAGGGCTATAGCACAGATACGCAGTATTTT
>TRBJ2-2|NA|NA|TRBV5-1
CASSLDSGPNTGELFF
TGCGCCAGCAGCTTGGACTCGGGGCCGAACACCGGGGAGCTGTTTTTT
>TRBJ1-5|NA|TRBD1|TRBV7-8
CASSPRTGYSNQPQHF
TGTGCCAGCAGCCCTCGGACAGGGTATAGCAATCAGCCCCAGCATTTT
>TRBJ2-7|NA|TRBD1|TRBV30
CAWSGQGDRQYF
TGTGCCTGGTCGGGACAGGGGGACCGGCAGTACTTC
>TRBJ1-2|NA|NA|TRBV27
CASSPEGGYTF
TGTGCCAGCAGTCCGGAGGGTGGCTACACCTTC
>TRBJ2-3|NA|TRBD2|TRBV7-2
CASSLDTSVGDTQYF
TGTGCCAGCAGCTTAGACACTAGCGTTGGAGATACGCAGTATTTT
>TRBJ2-7|NA|NA|TRBV5-1
CASRYGTGAEQYF
TGCGCCAGCAGATATGGGACGGGGGCCGAGCAGTACTTC
>TRBJ2-7|NA|NA|TRBV30
CASSPSRLSEQYF
TGTGCCTCCAGCCCCTCAAGGCTGTCGGAGCAGTACTTC
>TRBJ1-1|NA|NA|TRBV5-6
CASSLGQAATEAFF
TGTGCCAGCAGCTTGGGGCAGGCGGCCACTGAAGCTTTCTTT
>TRBJ1-1|medium-sized|NA|TRBV29-1
CSVQRDKPEAFF
TGCAGCGTCCAACGGGACAAACCTGAAGCTTTCTTT
>TRBJ1-4|NA|NA|TRBV7-8
CASSLNLGVGEKLFF
TGTGCCAGCTCCCTCAACCTGGGAGTAGGGGAAAAACTGTTTTTT
>TRBJ2-3|NA|TRBD1|TRBV5-8
CASTSGTGLYTDTQYF
TGTGCCAGCACCTCCGGGACAGGGCTTTATACAGATACGCAGTATTTT
>TRBJ2-7|NA|NA|TRBV21-1
CASSTRGRQGASYEQYF
TGTGCCAGCAGCACCCGCGGGCGCCAGGGGGCGTCATACGAGCAGTACTTC
>TRBJ1-1|NA|TRBD1|TRBV10-3
CAISGGTANTEAFF
TGTGCCATCAGTGGTGGGACAGCGAACACTGAAGCTTTCTTT
>TRBJ2-5|few|NA|TRBV4-1
CASSRGTGTQYF
TGCGCCAGCAGCCGTGGGACCGGGACCCAGTACTTC
>TRBJ2-7|once|TRBD1|TRBV18
CASSPGTGHYEQYF
TGTGCCAGCTCACCAGGGACAGGACACTACGAGCAGTACTTC
>TRBJ1-3|NA|TRBD1|TRBV5-3
CARSFGTGPGNTIYF
TGTGCCAGAAGCTTTGGGACAGGGCCTGGAAACACCATATATTTT
>TRBJ1-3|few|NA|TRBV6-5
CASRGWRAGNTIYF
TGTGCCAGCAGGGGTTGGCGAGCTGGAAACACCATATATTTT
>TRBJ1-6|NA|NA|TRBV27
CASSLNNSPLHF
TGTGCCAGCAGTTTAAATAATTCACCCCTCCACTTT
>TRBJ2-2|NA|TRBD1|TRBV10-1
CASSKDRAESLYGELFF
TGCGCCAGCAGTAAAGACAGGGCCGAATCGTTGTACGGGGAGCTGTTTTTT
>TRBJ2-7|NA|NA|TRBV10-1
CASSDPGNEQYF
TGCGCCAGCAGTGATCCGGGGAACGAGCAGTACTTC
>TRBJ2-3|NA|NA|TRBV19
CASSIHQGNTQYF
TGTGCCAGTAGTATTCACCAGGGAAATACGCAGTATTTT
>TRBJ1-3|NA|NA|TRBV30
CAWSLAGAGNTIYF
TGTGCCTGGAGTTTGGCGGGGGCTGGAAACACCATATATTTT
>TRBJ2-6|NA|NA|TRBV13
CASSLYSGANVLTF
TGTGCCAGCAGCCTCTACTCTGGGGCCAACGTCCTGACTTTC
>TRBJ1-1|few|TRBD1|TRBV4-2
CASSQDHSDREAFF
TGTGCCAGCAGCCAAGATCATTCGGACAGGGAAGCTTTCTTT
>TRBJ2-3|NA|NA|TRBV9
CASSGGTDTQYF
TGTGCCAGCAGCGGGGGCACAGATACGCAGTATTTT
>TRBJ1-2|NA|NA|TRBV11-2
CASSLIGENYGYTF
TGTGCCAGCAGCTTGATTGGGGAGAACTATGGCTACACCTTC
>TRBJ1-3|NA|NA|TRBV25-1
CASSALGGTGNTIYF
TGTGCCAGCAGTGCCTTGGGGGGGACTGGAAACACCATATATTTT
>TRBJ2-1|NA|TRBD1|TRBV7-8
CASTARRGQSYNEQFF
TGTGCCAGCACCGCCCGCAGGGGGCAATCCTACAATGAGCAGTTCTTC
>TRBJ2-1|medium-sized|NA|TRBV6-1
CASSEVGGSYNEQFF
TGTGCCAGCAGTGAAGTCGGGGGCTCCTACAATGAGCAGTTCTTC
>TRBJ2-5|NA|NA|TRBV5-4
CASSLGGGRQETQYF
TGTGCCAGCAGCTTGGGAGGAGGGCGGCAAGAGACCCAGTACTTC
>TRBJ2-7|NA|TRBD2|TRBV4-2
CASSQLYTASGGGSGDEQYF
TGTGCCAGCAGCCAGCTCTATACCGCTAGCGGGGGGGGCAGCGGTGACGAGCAGTACTTC